Listed here are 15 T cell receptor beta chains from one sample, sequenced in a study of identical twins. TCRdb itself ran the 5' RACE reads through MiXCR, one entry per CDR3 protein. The repertoire holds about 530,000 distinct CDR3 sequences, 15% seen once, with about 0.4% in the top ten. This same sample was also part of a study on yellow fever vaccine responses in identical twins.

What was sequenced was CD4+ T cells sorted from blood. Receptors originate from a woman aged 18-29 years in good health.

This clonotype occurred many times. The chain couples TRBV11-2 to TRBJ1-1; D gene uncertain. Germline V gives CDR1 SGHAT, CDR2 FQNNGV. Trimming left V 5 bases short and J 0 bases short, with 13 bases between. The CDR3 has 15 residues. The CDR3 here is CASSQLPRMNTEAFF. DNA for the CDR3: TGTGCCAGCAGCCAACTGCCCCGTATGAACACTGAAGCTTTCTTT.

This clonotype was seen ten or more times. V usage is TRBV7-9 and J usage is TRBJ1-1; no reliable D call. Between the trimmed V and J ends, which lost 0 bases and 0 bases, there was a span of 5 bases. Per germline, CDR1 SEHNR and CDR2 FQNEAQ (reference sequence). The CDR3 runs 14 residues. The chain's CDR3 is CASSLAAVNTEAFF. The CDR3 bases are TGTGCCAGCAGCTTAGCGGCGGTGAACACTGAAGCTTTCTTT.

The J gene is TRBJ2-3, the V gene TRBV29-1, with 9 bases lining up with TRBD2. With V trimmed by 7 bases and J by 4 bases, 12 bases remained unmatched. The CDR3 loop spans 15 amino acids. Germline CDR1 SQVTM, CDR2 ANQGSEA. The CDR3 reads CSAPRSSGIADTQYF. Written as DNA, the CDR3 is TGCAGCGCTCCACGGTCTAGCGGGATCGCAGATACGCAGTATTTT.

This clonotype was found a few times. J is TRBJ2-5 and V is TRBV7-6; D perhaps matches TRBD2 (6 bases). Trimming cost V 5 bases and J 2 bases, with 21 bases left between them. The V gene's germline CDR1 is SGHVS and CDR2 FNYEAQ. This CDR3 is 17 amino acids long. Here the CDR3 DNA reads TGTGCCAGCAGCCCCACGGGGGTCAGGGTGTCTCAAGAGACCCAGTACTTC. Translation gives CASSPTGVRVSQETQYF.

V usage is TRBV12-5 and J usage is TRBJ1-2, with a weak D call TRBD1 (5 bases). V lost 4 bases to trimming and J lost 4 bases, with 22 bases between them. Germline CDR1 reads LGHNT; CDR2 reads FRNRAP. The CDR3 is 17 amino acids. Written as DNA, the CDR3 is TGTGCTAGTGGTTCTTCCCCCGCAGGACCGAGGGGCTATGGCTACACCTTC. This codes for CASGSSPAGPRGYGYTF. The full variable domain, completed using reference TRBV12-5 and TRBJ1-2, is DARVTQTPRHKVTEMGQEVTMRCQPILGHNTVFWYRQTMMQGLELLAYFRNRAPLDDSGMPKDRFSAEMPDATLATLKIQPSEPRDSAVYFCASGSSPAGPRGYGYTFGSGTRLTVV.

This clonotype was seen a handful of times. CDR3 nucleotides: TGCGCCAGCAGCGCCCGACTAAGCGGACCCTACAATGAGCAGTTCTTC. It encodes CASSARLSGPYNEQFF. This chain links TRBV5-1 with TRBJ2-1; D might be TRBD2 (5 bases). The CDR3 sequence is 16 residues long. The germline V and J ends were trimmed by 4 bases and 2 bases, with 16 bases remaining between them. Germline V CDR1 and CDR2: SGHRS, YFSETQ.

This clonotype has a handful of counts. The chain combines TRBV5-1 with TRBJ2-3; D is ambiguous. CDR1 and CDR2 from the germline V gene are SGHRS and YFSETQ. V shed 5 bases and J shed 2 bases, with 6 bases lying between them. This CDR3 has 12 amino acids. CDR3: CASRWFTDTQYF. The CDR3 DNA follows: TGCGCCAGCAGATGGTTCACAGATACGCAGTATTTT.

The J gene is TRBJ2-6, the V gene TRBV12-3 or TRBV12-4, with 7 bases identical to TRBD1. CDR3 length: 17 residues. V lost 0 bases, J lost 0 bases, and 2 bases stayed unmatched. DNA for the CDR3: TGTGCCAGCAGTTTAGCGGGACAGCACTCTGGGGCCAACGTCCTGACTTTC. Translating gives CASSLAGQHSGANVLTF.

The chain carries TRBV12-3 or TRBV12-4 and TRBJ2-4, with a possible D match to TRBD2 (5 bases). V was cut by 4 bases and J by 10 bases, with 14 bases left in between. The CDR3 sequence is 13 residues long. The CDR3 nucleotides read TGTGCCAGCAGTTCCCGGACCCCGGGGATTCAGTACTTC. Protein product: CASSSRTPGIQYF.

The rearrangement links TRBV28 to TRBJ2-5; the D call may be TRBD1 or TRBD2 (5 bases each). The CDR3 runs 12 residues. Germline CDR1 MDHEN, CDR2 SYDVKM. Deletions cut 5 bases from V and 4 bases from J, with 8 bases between. In DNA form, the CDR3 reads TGTGCCAGCAGTGAGAGGGGAGAGACCCAGTACTTC. Its protein product is CASSERGETQYF.

This clonotype has more than one count but fewer than ten. This chain joins TRBV20-1 and TRBJ1-1; D call uncertain. Trimming took off 5 bases at V and 0 bases at J, with 10 bases between the two ends. CDR3 length equals 13 residues. The germline gives CDR1 DFQATT, CDR2 SNEGSKA (reference sequence). In nucleotides, the CDR3 is TGCAGTGCTGACGACATGATGAACACTGAAGCTTTCTTT. Translated: CSADDMMNTEAFF.

The V call is TRBV6-2 or TRBV6-3, the J call TRBJ2-1; 10 bases map to TRBD2. The CDR3 is 17 residues long. J lost 3 bases, V lost 4 bases, and 9 bases had no gene match. Germline loops: CDR1 MNHEY, CDR2 SVGEGT. The CDR3 sequence is CASSLPPGLALYNEQFF. CDR3 sequence (DNA): TGTGCCAGCAGTTTGCCCCCGGGACTAGCGCTCTACAATGAGCAGTTCTTC.

CDR3 protein: CASSEWPGSRGSYNEQFF. DNA of the CDR3: TGTGCCAGCAGTGAATGGCCCGGGAGCAGGGGATCCTACAATGAGCAGTTCTTC. V and J are TRBV25-1 and TRBJ2-1, with D perhaps assigned TRBD1 or TRBD2 (6 bases each). There are 18 residues in the CDR3. The V end was cut by 1 base, the J end by 1 base, with 17 bases between. CDR1 and CDR2 from the germline V gene are MGHDK and SYGVNS. The full variable domain, in which reference TRBV25-1 and TRBJ2-1 provide the parts outside the CDR3, is EADIYQTPRYLVIGTGKKITLECSQTMGHDKMYWYQQDPGMELHLIHYSYGVNSTEKGDLSSESTVSRIRTEHFPLTLESARPSHTSQYLCASSEWPGSRGSYNEQFFGPGTRLTVL.

The table lists this clonotype with a few counts. The gene calls are TRBV29-1 and TRBJ2-7, with TRBD2 matching over 9 bases. Trimming at V came to 5 bases and at J to 7 bases, leaving 12 bases not matched to a gene. The CDR3 spans 14 residues. Germline CDR1 reads SQVTM; CDR2 reads ANQGSEA. DNA for the CDR3: TGCAGCGTTCGCTCGAGCGGGAGGTTGGGGGAGCAGTACTTC. Translated: CSVRSSGRLGEQYF.

The rearrangement joins TRBV12-3 or TRBV12-4 to TRBJ2-7; TRBD1 agrees at 10 bases. The ends lost 5 bases at V and 7 bases at J; junction bases unmatched: 8. The CDR3 covers 14 residues. This CDR3 is CASSIRQGAREQYF. CDR3 nucleotide sequence: TGTGCCAGCAGTATAAGACAGGGGGCGCGGGAGCAGTACTTC.